What follows are 18 T cell receptor beta chains derived from one specimen sequenced in a study of blood T cell repertoires in COVID-19 (dated by TCRdb to 2019 to 2021). Library prep was done by the immunoSEQ multiplex PCR assay. The table was pulled from immuneACCESS by TCRdb, which kept in-frame rearrangements only. Such tables lose some clones; where checked, under half of the loss comes from unresolved V genes, and the rest has no known cause. This sample holds some 200,000 clones; more than 75% were observed only once. About 13% of the sample goes to the ten largest clones. The sample consisted of peripheral blood. These receptors originate from a human donor in a cohort sampled during active COVID-19.

The DNA of the CDR3 is TGTGCCAGCAGTCCTGACAGGAGCAGGAATGGCTACACCTTC. Encoded protein: CASSPDRSRNGYTF. V and J are TRBV7-2 and TRBJ1-2; possible D gene TRBD1, 6 bases. V was trimmed by 6 bases and J by 6 bases, leaving 17 bases between them. CDR3 length: 14 residues. Germline V CDR1 and CDR2: SGHTA, FQGNSA.

The chain recombines TRBV30 with TRBJ1-2; tentative D call: TRBD1 (5 bases). Trimming pared 4 bases from V and 3 bases from J, leaving 12 bases between. Germline CDR1 GTSNPN, CDR2 SVGIG (reference sequence). The CDR3 totals 13 residues. CDR3 sequence reads: CAWTPEGDYGYTF. The CDR3 DNA reads as TGTGCCTGGACCCCGGAAGGGGACTATGGCTACACCTTC.

The V and J genes are TRBV4-2 and TRBJ2-2; D is uncertain. Between the trimmed V and J ends, which lost 0 bases and 3 bases, there was a span of 11 bases. This CDR3 is built from 16 residues. Germline values: CDR1 LGHNA, CDR2 YNFKEQ. The CDR3 sequence is CASSQEWYSYTGELFF. The CDR3 DNA follows: TGTGCCAGCAGCCAAGAATGGTACAGCTACACCGGGGAGCTGTTTTTT.

The rearrangement joins TRBV25-1 to TRBJ1-3; maybe TRBD1 (5 bases). This CDR3 comprises 14 residues. The ends were cut back, 5 bases at V and 12 bases at J, with 20 bases in the middle. Germline CDR1 reads MGHDK; CDR2 reads SYGVNS. The CDR3 nucleotides are TGTGCCAGCAGTTCCCCCCCGGGACTCCCTGACATATATTTT. Its protein product is CASSSPPGLPDIYF.

The chain joins TRBV7-9 to TRBJ1-1; D remains ambiguous. CDR3 size: 14 residues. Germline loops: CDR1 SEHNR, CDR2 FQNEAQ (reference sequence). Trimming took off 1 base at V and 8 bases at J, with 14 bases between the two ends. The CDR3 is CASSLVRYSNEAFF. The CDR3 coding sequence is TGTGCCAGCAGCTTAGTGAGGTATTCCAACGAAGCTTTCTTT.

The chain has TRBV5-8 and TRBJ1-5; TRBD1 is a possible D gene (6 bases). Trimming took off 0 bases at V and 7 bases at J, with 11 bases between the two ends. Germline CDR1 SGHTS, CDR2 YDEGEE. The CDR3 length is 14 residues. DNA for the CDR3: TGTGCCAGCAGCTTGGAGGGGAGGGGGCAGCCCCAGCATTTT. As protein: CASSLEGRGQPQHF.

This chain connects TRBV9 to TRBJ2-3; D possibly corresponds to TRBD2 (6 bases). This CDR3 spans 16 amino acids. Germline CDR1 reads SGDLS; CDR2 reads YYNGEE. Trimming shortened V by 4 bases and J by 2 bases, and 17 bases separated the two germline ends. The CDR3 here is CASSPPWRGYTDTQYF. CDR3 DNA sequence: TGTGCCAGCAGCCCCCCCTGGAGGGGATACACAGATACGCAGTATTTT.

The rearrangement uses TRBV6-5 and TRBJ1-4, with D unresolved. The V gene lost 5 bases and the J gene lost 10 bases, with 8 bases spanning the gap. The germline CDR1 and CDR2 sequences are MNHEY and SVGAGI. The CDR3 consists of 11 residues. The CDR3 reads CASSPLGKLFF. Here the CDR3 DNA reads TGTGCCAGCAGTCCTCTAGGAAAACTGTTTTTT.

In DNA, the CDR3 is TGTGCCAGCAGTGAACTTACGAACACCGGGGAGCTGTTTTTT. It translates to CASSELTNTGELFF. The chain has TRBV2 and TRBJ2-2, with D unclear. CDR1 and CDR2 from the germline V gene are SNHLY and FYNNEI. V lost 2 bases and J 0 bases, leaving 4 bases between the germline ends. The CDR3 totals 14 residues.

The rearrangement joins TRBV19 to TRBJ1-2, with 9 bases lining up with TRBD1. The germline gives CDR1 LNHDA, CDR2 SQIVND (reference sequence). This CDR3 region has 15 residues. Germline trimming cut 8 bases from V and 5 bases from J; bases unmatched to any gene: 12. CDR3 in amino acids: CASRTGEGARYGYTF. The DNA for the CDR3 is TGTGCCAGTCGGACAGGGGAGGGAGCACGGTATGGCTACACCTTC.

This clone was counted at least ten times. This chain links TRBV6-2 or TRBV6-3 with TRBJ1-1, with D unresolved. CDR1 is MNHEY and CDR2 is SVGEGT in the germline V gene. The length of the CDR3 is 13 residues. The V end lost 2 bases, the J end lost 0 bases, and 4 bases lay between the germline ends. The DNA for the CDR3 is TGTGCCAGCAGTTACAGAGTGAACACTGAAGCTTTCTTT. Protein product: CASSYRVNTEAFF.

The chain has TRBV4-3 and TRBJ1-1; the D is unclear. The V gene lost 0 bases and the J gene lost 1 base, with 6 bases spanning the gap. CDR1 and CDR2 (germline): LGHNA, YSLEER. The CDR3 is made up of 14 amino acids. The chain's CDR3 is CASSQERRNTEAFF. CDR3 nucleotides: TGCGCCAGCAGCCAAGAGAGAAGGAACACTGAAGCTTTCTTT.

This rearrangement joins TRBV24-1 to TRBJ2-7; TRBD1 matches 7 bases. With V trimmed by 3 bases and J by 7 bases, 5 bases remained unmatched. CDR3 length equals 13 residues. Germline V gives CDR1 KGHDR, CDR2 SFDVKD. This CDR3 is CATSDTYRGEQYF. The CDR3 nucleotides are TGTGCCACCAGTGATACTTACAGGGGTGAGCAGTACTTC.

The J gene is TRBJ1-4, the V gene TRBV5-6, with D possibly matching TRBD1 (6 bases). CDR1 SGHDT and CDR2 YYEEEE come from the germline V gene. This CDR3 comprises 18 residues. The ends were cut back, 1 base at V and 0 bases at J, with 16 bases in the middle. The CDR3 nucleotides are TGTGCCAGCAGCTTGCAGGGTCAGGGGTTCGCAACTAATGAAAAACTGTTTTTT. This encodes CASSLQGQGFATNEKLFF.

This clone was seen more than once but under ten times. The chain is built from TRBV19 and TRBJ1-5; D gene ambiguous. Germline values: CDR1 LNHDA, CDR2 SQIVND (reference sequence). With 6 bases removed from V and 7 bases from J, the gap between germline ends came to 16 bases. The CDR3 consists of 14 residues. In DNA, the CDR3 is TGTGCCAGTAGGATGTCAGCGGCATTCCAGCCCCAGCATTTT. It is translated as CASRMSAAFQPQHF.

The chain joins TRBV6-5 to TRBJ1-1; TRBD1 matches 7 bases. V lost 6 bases to trimming and J lost 1 base; unmatched junction nucleotides: 5. Germline loops: CDR1 MNHEY, CDR2 SVGAGI. This CDR3 spans 14 amino acids. CDR3 loop: CASSPGQRNTEAFF. The CDR3 nucleotides read TGTGCCAGCAGCCCGGGACAGAGGAACACTGAAGCTTTCTTT.

This clone is a singleton in its sample. The chain has TRBV5-4 and TRBJ2-1; possibly TRBD1 for D (5 bases). Germline CDR1 is SGHNT and CDR2 is YYREEE (reference sequence). The CDR3 length is 13 residues. The V gene lost 4 bases and the J gene lost 2 bases, with 7 bases spanning the gap. CDR3 sequence reads: CASSGATYNEQFF. CDR3 in DNA: TGTGCCAGCAGCGGGGCCACCTACAATGAGCAGTTCTTC. Combining the CDR3 with reference TRBV5-4 and TRBJ2-1 gives the whole variable domain ETGVTQSPTHLIKTRGQQVTLRCSSQSGHNTVSWYQQALGQGPQFIFQYYREEENGRGNFPPRFSGLQFPNYSSELNVNALELDDSALYLCASSGATYNEQFFGPGTRLTVL.

Note on this clone: The same CDR3 is also encoded by other DNA sequences in this sample. This chain links TRBV12-3 or TRBV12-4 with TRBJ1-1; D is possibly TRBD1 (5 bases). The CDR3 runs to 13 residues. Deletions cut 5 bases from V and 0 bases from J, with 7 bases between. CDR3 loop: CASSQGLNTEAFF. DNA of the CDR3: TGTGCCAGCAGTCAGGGTTTGAACACTGAAGCTTTCTTT.